This T cell receptor (beta chain) was obtained from a study of vaccination effects on CD4 cells after COVID-19. Before sequencing took place, the ViraFEST assay used viral peptide pools to expand antigen-specific CD4+ T cells. CD4+ T cells were isolated after 10 days of culture. The person was diagnosed with PCR-confirmed SARS-CoV-2 infection between March and December 2020. Each person got two doses of an mRNA SARS-CoV-2 vaccine, BNT162b2 or mRNA-1273. Repertoires were generated with immunoSEQ multiplex PCR, while TCRdb's copy carries only in-frame clones and drops some. The sample records about 18,000 clones, around 80% being singletons. Study results and caveats: Clones that were induced by infection or by vaccine showed marked contraction late after vaccination.

Comment on this clone: Its antigen is not known.

The CDR3 has 16 residues. Unmatched junction bases numbered 11, after V lost 4 bases and J lost 9 bases. Looked up from germline, CDR1 is SGHRS and CDR2 is YFSETQ. V is TRBV5-1 and J is TRBJ1-6, with 9 bases aligning to TRBD1. Sample: CD4+ T cells from PBMCs cultured with SARS-CoV-2 spike peptides, taken after COVID-19 vaccination. The TCR was taken from a human donor who had a prior SARS-CoV-2 infection. The CDR3 region is CASSDLGQGIGSPLHF. In DNA form, the CDR3 reads TGCGCCAGCAGCGACTTGGGACAGGGAATCGGTTCACCCCTCCACTTT. The full variable domain, its missing parts supplied by reference TRBV5-1 and TRBJ1-6, is KAGVTQTPRYLIKTRGQQVTLSCSPISGHRSVSWYQQTPGQGLQFLFEYFSETQRNKGNFPGRFSGRQFSNSRSEMNVSTLELGDSALYLCASSDLGQGIGSPLHFGNGTRLTVT.